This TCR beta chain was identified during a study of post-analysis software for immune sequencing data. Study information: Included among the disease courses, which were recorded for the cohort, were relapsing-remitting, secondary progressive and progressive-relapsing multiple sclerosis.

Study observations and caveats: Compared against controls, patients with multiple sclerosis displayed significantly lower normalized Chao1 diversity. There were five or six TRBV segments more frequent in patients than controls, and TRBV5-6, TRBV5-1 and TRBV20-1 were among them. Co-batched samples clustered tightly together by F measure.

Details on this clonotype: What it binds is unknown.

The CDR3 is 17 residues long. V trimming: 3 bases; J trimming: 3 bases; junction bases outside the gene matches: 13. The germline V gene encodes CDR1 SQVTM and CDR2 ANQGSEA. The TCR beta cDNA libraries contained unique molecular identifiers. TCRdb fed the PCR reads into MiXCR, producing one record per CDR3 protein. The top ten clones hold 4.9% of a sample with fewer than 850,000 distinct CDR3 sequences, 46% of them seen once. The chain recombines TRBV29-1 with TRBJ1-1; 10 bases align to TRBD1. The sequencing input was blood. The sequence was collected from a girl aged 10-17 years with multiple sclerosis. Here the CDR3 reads CSVEDIIIGTGDTEAFF. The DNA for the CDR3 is TGCAGCGTTGAGGATATCATAATCGGGACAGGGGACACTGAAGCTTTCTTT.